This TCR beta chain was captured in a study of CD8+ T cells in alopecia areata. Trimming removed 2 bases from V and 0 bases from J, with 15 bases in between. From germline, CDR1 is GKSSPN and CDR2 SITVG. CDR3 length: 16 residues. This clone turned up a few times. The genes are named according to mouse. The sequenced fragment ends 4 residues before the CDR3 boundary, so the rest is inferred from the germline J gene. RNA, once extracted, was reverse transcribed into cDNA for use as the sequencing template. Sequenced by immunoSEQ multiplex PCR; TCRdb stores in-frame clones only, minus some. Reported are about 110,000 clones, none seen only once; the ten largest carry around a fifth.

This clonotype was sampled from a C3H/HeJ mouse with alopecia areata. The strain's MHC: H2-k. Sample: lesional skin. The chain carries TRBV31 and TRBJ2-5; weak D call: TRBD2 (6 bases). The CDR3 sequence: CAWSFGTFYNQDTQYF. Partial CDR3 DNA: TGTGCCTGGAGTTTCGGGACTTTTTATAACCAAGAC.